Sequencing of this TCR beta chain was carried out in a study of blood T cell repertoires in COVID-19. Study background: The United States, Italy and Spain supplied acute and convalescent COVID-19 samples.

Germline CDR1 and CDR2: SGHAT and FQNNGV. Trimming took 4 bases from V and 3 from J, leaving 12 bases between them. The CDR3 loop spans 15 amino acids. Data came from immunoSEQ multiplex PCR; TCRdb stores just in-frame clones and leaves some out. The sample yields around 180,000 clones, roughly 91% seen once. This rearrangement joins TRBV11-2 to TRBJ1-4, with a tentative D call TRBD1 (6 bases). The sequenced sample was peripheral blood. This TCR came from a human donor in a cohort sampled during active COVID-19. CDR3 protein: CASSSNDRSNEKLFF. The CDR3 DNA sequence: TGTGCCAGCAGCTCAAACGACAGGTCTAATGAAAAACTGTTTTTT.